This entry lists 17 T cell receptor beta chains sequenced from one sample in a study of radiotherapy plus CTLA-4 blockade in lung cancer. Assay: immunoSEQ multiplex PCR; the TCRdb copy retains only in-frame clones and omits some. The repertoire has tens of thousands of clones, roughly four fifths of them found once; the top ten carry roughly 0.82%. The material sequenced was peripheral blood, taken from a patient treated with radiotherapy plus ipilimumab. The source of these receptors is a human donor with non-small cell lung cancer who had stable disease on radiotherapy plus ipilimumab.

The V call is TRBV4-1, the J call TRBJ2-2; 8 bases line up with TRBD2. This CDR3 region has 16 residues. The V segment lost 6 bases and the J segment 4 bases; nucleotides outside the gene matches: 10. Germline assignment: CDR1 MGHRA and CDR2 YSYEKL. This CDR3 is CASSPGTSVRTGELFF. CDR3 DNA sequence: TGCGCCAGCAGTCCCGGGACTAGTGTGCGCACCGGGGAGCTGTTTTTT.

The chain has TRBV15 and TRBJ2-5; 9 bases map to TRBD2. The germline gives CDR1 LNHNV, CDR2 YYDKDF (reference sequence). CDR3 length: 15 residues. V lost 5 bases, J lost 0 bases, and 4 bases stayed unmatched. The CDR3 sequence: CATSGTSRNQETQYF. The CDR3 nucleotides are TGTGCCACCAGCGGGACTAGCAGAAACCAAGAGACCCAGTACTTC. Looking up the rest from reference TRBV15 and TRBJ2-5 gives the full variable domain: DAMVIQNPRYQVTQFGKPVTLSCSQTLNHNVMYWYQQKSSQAPKLLFHYYDKDFNNEADTPDNFQSRRPNTSFCFLDIRSPGLGDTAMYLCATSGTSRNQETQYFGPGTRLLVL.

The V call is TRBV11-2, the J call TRBJ1-4; no clear D gene. CDR1 SGHAT and CDR2 FQNNGV come from the germline V gene. V lost 0 bases, J lost 8 bases, and 7 bases lay in between. CDR3 size: 13 residues. The chain's CDR3 is CASSLDFAEKLFF. DNA for the CDR3: TGTGCCAGCAGCTTAGATTTCGCCGAAAAACTGTTTTTT.

The chain links TRBV6-5 to TRBJ2-1; D possibly matches TRBD1 or TRBD2 (6 bases each). The CDR3 sequence is 14 residues long. V was shortened by 0 bases and J by 16 bases, with 19 bases between the two germline ends. CDR1 and CDR2 from the germline V gene are MNHEY and SVGAGI. The CDR3 DNA is TGTGCCAGCAGTTACTCGAGGGGGGCCAACTACGGCTTCTTC. Its protein product is CASSYSRGANYGFF.

The chain is built from TRBV29-1 and TRBJ2-7; D unresolved. V was shortened by 7 bases and J by 0 bases, with 7 bases between the two germline ends. This CDR3 is 11 amino acids long. Germline V gene sequence: CDR1 SQVTM, CDR2 ANQGSEA. In nucleotides, the CDR3 is TGCAGCGGGACGGACTCCTACGAGCAGTACTTC. It specifies CSGTDSYEQYF.

This clone occurred a few times. The J gene is TRBJ1-1, the V gene TRBV2, with D perhaps TRBD1 (6 bases). Trimming took off 6 bases at V and 2 bases at J, with 10 bases between the two ends. The CDR3 is 13 amino acids. Germline V CDR1 and CDR2: SNHLY, FYNNEI. The CDR3 sequence is CASSEQGNTEAFF. Here the CDR3 DNA reads TGTGCCAGCAGCGAACAGGGTAACACTGAAGCTTTCTTT.

The rearrangement links TRBV30 to TRBJ1-5, with D tentatively TRBD1 (5 bases). CDR1 and CDR2 from the germline V gene are GTSNPN and SVGIG (reference sequence). V lost 4 bases and J 2 bases, leaving 9 bases between the germline ends. The CDR3 is 13 residues long. In DNA form, the CDR3 reads TGTGCCTGGAACGGGGGTCGCAATCAGCCCCAGCATTTT. This gives the protein CAWNGGRNQPQHF.

The rearrangement links TRBV11-2 to TRBJ1-1, with D unclear. Looked up from germline, CDR1 is SGHAT and CDR2 is FQNNGV. Trimming stripped 3 bases from V and 3 bases from J, with 11 bases between. The CDR3 covers 14 residues. CDR3 in DNA: TGTGCCAGCAGCTTGAGACCAGCGGACACTGAAGCTTTCTTT. It is translated as CASSLRPADTEAFF.

The chain carries TRBV13 and TRBJ2-5; 7 nucleotides align to TRBD1. Germline trimming cut 5 bases from V and 3 bases from J; bases unmatched to any gene: 9. The length of the CDR3 is 15 residues. Germline CDR1 reads PRHDT; CDR2 reads FYEKMQ (reference sequence). DNA of the CDR3: TGTGCCAGCAGCGGAAGACAGGGTAGCGAAGAGACCCAGTACTTC. Protein: CASSGRQGSEETQYF.

This chain uses TRBV5-1 with TRBJ1-2, with TRBD1 as a possible D gene (5 bases). CDR1 is SGHRS, CDR2 YFSETQ, per germline. Trimming removed 3 bases at V and 4 bases at J, with 10 bases between. This CDR3 spans 13 amino acids. The CDR3 DNA is TGCGCCAGCAGCTCTGACAGTTTCTATGGCTACACCTTC. Translated: CASSSDSFYGYTF.

The CDR3 protein is CASSQNLGLAGGSSYNEQFF. CDR3 DNA: TGCGCCAGCAGCCAAAATCTGGGACTAGCGGGAGGGAGCTCCTACAATGAGCAGTTCTTC. The chain recombines TRBV4-1 with TRBJ2-1; 16 bases match TRBD2. Trimming took 2 bases from V and 0 from J; bases not matched to a gene: 7. The CDR3 totals 20 residues. Germline V gene sequence: CDR1 MGHRA, CDR2 YSYEKL.

The CDR3 sequence: CASSIGQGRAGQPQHF. The CDR3 nucleotides read TGTGCCAGTAGTATCGGTCAAGGCAGGGCAGGGCAGCCCCAGCATTTT. V gene TRBV19 combines with J gene TRBJ1-5; possible D gene TRBD1, 5 bases. Germline V gene data show CDR1 as LNHDA and CDR2 as SQIVND (reference sequence). V was clipped by 3 bases and J by 7 bases, with 19 bases between them. This CDR3 spans 16 amino acids.

This chain links TRBV7-2 with TRBJ1-4, with D uncertain. V was shortened by 5 bases and J by 3 bases, with 10 bases between the two germline ends. The CDR3 consists of 14 residues. The V gene's germline CDR1 is SGHTA and CDR2 FQGNSA. The CDR3 is CASSLERANEKLFF. DNA of the CDR3: TGTGCCAGCAGCCTAGAGCGTGCTAATGAAAAACTGTTTTTT.

The V and J genes are TRBV28 and TRBJ1-5, with D unresolved. V was trimmed by 6 bases and J by 2 bases, leaving 14 bases between them. The CDR3 length is 15 residues. CDR1 and CDR2 (germline): MDHEN, SYDVKM. The CDR3 here is CASSRAGRGNQPQHF. The CDR3 coding sequence is TGTGCCAGCAGCCGGGCGGGAAGGGGCAATCAGCCCCAGCATTTT. The complete variable domain, with remaining parts taken from reference TRBV28 and TRBJ1-5, reads DVKVTQSSRYLVKRTGEKVFLECVQDMDHENMFWYRQDPGLGLRLIYFSYDVKMKEKGDIPEGYSVSREKKERFSLILESASTNQTSMYLCASSRAGRGNQPQHFGDGTRLSIL.

V is TRBV5-1 and J is TRBJ2-7; 7 bases align to TRBD2. Unmatched junction bases numbered 20, after V lost 3 bases and J lost 5 bases. Germline assignment: CDR1 SGHRS and CDR2 YFSETQ. The CDR3 extends over 18 amino acids. The CDR3 region is CASSSLLLMGRELHEQYF. In DNA, the CDR3 is TGCGCCAGCAGCTCCCTCCTTTTGATGGGGCGGGAGCTCCACGAGCAGTACTTC.

This clone showed up just a few times. The genes are TRBV14 and TRBJ2-7; no reliable D call. V lost 3 bases to trimming and J lost 2 bases, with 14 bases between them. Germline V gene sequence: CDR1 SGHDN, CDR2 FVKESK. This CDR3 is 15 amino acids long. CDR3 region: CASSQGTRSPYEQYF. DNA of the CDR3: TGTGCCAGCAGCCAGGGCACCCGGTCACCCTACGAGCAGTACTTC.

The CDR3 nucleotides read TGTGCCAGCAGCTTGCTCAAAGCGGGACTAATTCGGGACGAGCAGTACTTC. Translated: CASSLLKAGLIRDEQYF. The chain couples TRBV11-2 to TRBJ2-7; TRBD2 matches 7 bases. Germline values: CDR1 SGHAT, CDR2 FQNNGV. Unmatched junction bases numbered 16, after V lost 3 bases and J lost 5 bases. The CDR3 has 17 residues. The full variable domain, rest sourced from reference TRBV11-2 and TRBJ2-7, is EAGVAQSPRYKIIEKRQSVAFWCNPISGHATLYWYQQILGQGPKLLIQFQNNGVVDDSQLPKDRFSAERLKGVDSTLKIQPAKLEDSAVYLCASSLLKAGLIRDEQYFGPGTRLTVT.